The present TCR beta chain was sequenced within a study of blood T cell repertoires in COVID-19. The method was immunoSEQ multiplex PCR; TCRdb's version includes in-frame clones alone and lacks a portion of them. Among some 76,000 clones listed, 75% to 90% were seen once. CDR3 size: 14 residues. CDR1 SNHLY and CDR2 FYNNEI come from the germline V gene. With V trimmed by 4 bases and J by 9 bases, 2 bases remained unmatched. The chain carries TRBV2 and TRBJ2-1; 14 bases fit TRBD2. The sequenced sample consisted of peripheral blood. This TCR was recovered from a man aged 60 to 75 with acute or convalescent COVID-19. The DNA of the CDR3 is TGTGCCAGCAGTGGACTAGCGGGAGGGTTTGAGCAGTTCTTC. Encoded protein: CASSGLAGGFEQFF.